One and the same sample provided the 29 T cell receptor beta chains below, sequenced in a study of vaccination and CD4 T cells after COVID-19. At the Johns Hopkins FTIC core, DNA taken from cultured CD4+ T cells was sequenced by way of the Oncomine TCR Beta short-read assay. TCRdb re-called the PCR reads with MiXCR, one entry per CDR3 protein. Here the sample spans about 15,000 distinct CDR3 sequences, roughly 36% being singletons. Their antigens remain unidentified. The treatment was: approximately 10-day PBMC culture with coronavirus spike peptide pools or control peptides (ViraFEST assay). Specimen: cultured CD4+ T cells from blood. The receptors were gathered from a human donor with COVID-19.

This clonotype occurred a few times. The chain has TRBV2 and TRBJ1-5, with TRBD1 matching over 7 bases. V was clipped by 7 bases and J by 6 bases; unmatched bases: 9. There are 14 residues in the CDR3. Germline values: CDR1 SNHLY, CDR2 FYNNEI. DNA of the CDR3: TGTGCCAGCAATCTAGGACGGGACAGTCAGCCCCAGCATTTT. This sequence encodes CASNLGRDSQPQHF.

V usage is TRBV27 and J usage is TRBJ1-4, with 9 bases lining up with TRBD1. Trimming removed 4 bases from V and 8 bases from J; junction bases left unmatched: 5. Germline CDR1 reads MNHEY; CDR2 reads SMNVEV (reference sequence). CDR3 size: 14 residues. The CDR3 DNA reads TGTGCCAGCAGTTGGACAGGGGCGAAGGAAAAACTGTTTTTT. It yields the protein CASSWTGAKEKLFF.

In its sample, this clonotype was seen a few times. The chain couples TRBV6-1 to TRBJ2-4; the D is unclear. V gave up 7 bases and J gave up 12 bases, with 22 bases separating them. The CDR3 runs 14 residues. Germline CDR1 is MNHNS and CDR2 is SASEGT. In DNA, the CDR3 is TGTGCCAGCAATAAAGAACGGCGGACGGAAGGTCAGTACTTC. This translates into CASNKERRTEGQYF.

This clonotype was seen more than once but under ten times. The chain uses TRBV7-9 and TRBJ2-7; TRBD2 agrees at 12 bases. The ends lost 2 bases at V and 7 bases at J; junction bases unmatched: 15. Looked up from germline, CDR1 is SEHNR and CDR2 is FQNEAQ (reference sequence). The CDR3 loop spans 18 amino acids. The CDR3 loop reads CASSLKLAGGALSLEQYF. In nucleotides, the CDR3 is TGTGCCAGCAGCTTAAAACTAGCGGGAGGAGCTCTCTCATTGGAGCAGTACTTC.

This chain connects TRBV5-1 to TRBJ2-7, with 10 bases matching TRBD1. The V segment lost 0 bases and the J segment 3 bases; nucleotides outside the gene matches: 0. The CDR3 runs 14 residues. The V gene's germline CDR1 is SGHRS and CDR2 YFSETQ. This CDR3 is CASSLGTGGYEQYF. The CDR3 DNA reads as TGCGCCAGCAGCTTGGGGACAGGGGGCTACGAGCAGTACTTC.

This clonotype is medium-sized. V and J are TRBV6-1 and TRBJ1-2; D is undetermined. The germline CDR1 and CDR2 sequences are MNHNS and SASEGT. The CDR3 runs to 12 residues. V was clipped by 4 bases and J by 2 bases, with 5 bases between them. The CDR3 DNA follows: TGTGCCAGCAGTGGGAGAAACTATGGCTACACCTTC. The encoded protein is CASSGRNYGYTF.

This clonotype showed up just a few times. The CDR3 bases are TGTGCCAGCAGTGAAGTGGGAGGGGTGCGGTCCGGTGAGCAGTTCTTC. It codes for CASSEVGGVRSGEQFF. The genes are TRBV25-1 and TRBJ2-1; 7 positions match TRBD2. CDR3 length: 16 residues. Trimming cost V 2 bases and J 9 bases; bases outside gene matches: 13. Germline CDR1 MGHDK, CDR2 SYGVNS.

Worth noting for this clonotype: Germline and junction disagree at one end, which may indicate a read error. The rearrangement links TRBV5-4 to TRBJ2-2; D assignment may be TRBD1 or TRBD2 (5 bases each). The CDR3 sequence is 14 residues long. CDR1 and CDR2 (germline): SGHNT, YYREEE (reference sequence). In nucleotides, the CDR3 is TGTGTCAGCAGCTTGGTTGGGGGCACCGGGGAGCTGTTTTTT. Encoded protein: CVSSLVGGTGELFF.

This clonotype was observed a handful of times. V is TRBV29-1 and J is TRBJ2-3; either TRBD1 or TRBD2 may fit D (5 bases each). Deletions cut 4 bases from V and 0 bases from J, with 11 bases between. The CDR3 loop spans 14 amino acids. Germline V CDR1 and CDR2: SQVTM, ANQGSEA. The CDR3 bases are TGCAGCGTTGTACCCAGGGAGAGCACAGATACGCAGTATTTT. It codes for CSVVPRESTDTQYF.

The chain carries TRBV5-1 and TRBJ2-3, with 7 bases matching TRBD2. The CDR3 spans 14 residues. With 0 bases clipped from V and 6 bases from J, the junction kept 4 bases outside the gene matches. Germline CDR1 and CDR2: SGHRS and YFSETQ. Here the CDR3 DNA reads TGCGCCAGCAGCTTGGAAGGTAGCGGGGATACGCAGTATTTT. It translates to CASSLEGSGDTQYF.

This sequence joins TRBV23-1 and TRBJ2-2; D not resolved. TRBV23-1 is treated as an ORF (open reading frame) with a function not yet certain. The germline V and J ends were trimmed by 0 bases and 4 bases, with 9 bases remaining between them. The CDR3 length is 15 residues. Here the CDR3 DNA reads TGCGCCAGCAGTCAATCGAGCAGAAGCACCGGGGAGCTGTTTTTT. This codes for CASSQSSRSTGELFF.

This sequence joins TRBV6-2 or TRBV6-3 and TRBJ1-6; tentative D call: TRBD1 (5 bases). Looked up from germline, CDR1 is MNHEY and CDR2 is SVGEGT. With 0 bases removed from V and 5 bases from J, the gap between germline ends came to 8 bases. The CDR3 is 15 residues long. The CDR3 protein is CASSYSGLDNSPLHF. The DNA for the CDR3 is TGTGCCAGCAGTTACTCGGGGCTTGATAATTCACCCCTCCACTTT.

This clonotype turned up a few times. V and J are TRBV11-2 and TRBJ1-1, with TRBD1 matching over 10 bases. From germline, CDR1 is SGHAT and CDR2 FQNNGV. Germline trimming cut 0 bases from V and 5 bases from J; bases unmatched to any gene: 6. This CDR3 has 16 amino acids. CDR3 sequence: CASSLDDRGRETEAFF. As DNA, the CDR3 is TGTGCCAGCAGCTTAGATGACAGGGGGCGGGAAACTGAAGCTTTCTTT.

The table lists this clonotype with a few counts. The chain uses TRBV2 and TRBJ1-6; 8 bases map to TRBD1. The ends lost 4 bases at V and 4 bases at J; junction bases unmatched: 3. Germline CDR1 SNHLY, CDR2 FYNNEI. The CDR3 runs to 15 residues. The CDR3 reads CASSGTGHYNSPLHF. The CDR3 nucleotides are TGTGCCAGCAGTGGGACAGGGCATTATAATTCACCCCTCCACTTT.

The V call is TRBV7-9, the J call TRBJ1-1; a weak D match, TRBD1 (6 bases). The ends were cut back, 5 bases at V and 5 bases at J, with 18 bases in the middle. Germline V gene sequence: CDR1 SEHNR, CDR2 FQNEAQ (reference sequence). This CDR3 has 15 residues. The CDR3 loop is CASSPKHRVGTEAFF. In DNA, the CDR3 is TGTGCCAGCAGCCCTAAACACAGGGTTGGGACTGAAGCTTTCTTT.

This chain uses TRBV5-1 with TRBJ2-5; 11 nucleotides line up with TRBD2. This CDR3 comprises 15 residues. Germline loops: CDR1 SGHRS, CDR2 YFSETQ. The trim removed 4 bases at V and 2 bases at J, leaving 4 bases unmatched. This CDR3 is CASSLAGGRQETQYF. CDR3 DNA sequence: TGCGCCAGCAGCCTAGCGGGGGGCCGACAAGAGACCCAGTACTTC.

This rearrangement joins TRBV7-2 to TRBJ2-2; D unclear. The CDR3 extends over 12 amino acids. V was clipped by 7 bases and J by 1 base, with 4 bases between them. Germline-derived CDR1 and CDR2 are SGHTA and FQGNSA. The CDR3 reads CASTENTGELFF. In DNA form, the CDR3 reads TGTGCCAGCACGGAGAACACCGGGGAGCTGTTTTTT. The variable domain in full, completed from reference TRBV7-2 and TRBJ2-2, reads GAGVSQSPSNKVTEKGKDVELRCDPISGHTALYWYRQSLGQGLEFLIYFQGNSAPDKSGLPSDRFSAERTGGSVSTLTIQRTQQEDSAVYLCASTENTGELFFGEGSRLTVL.

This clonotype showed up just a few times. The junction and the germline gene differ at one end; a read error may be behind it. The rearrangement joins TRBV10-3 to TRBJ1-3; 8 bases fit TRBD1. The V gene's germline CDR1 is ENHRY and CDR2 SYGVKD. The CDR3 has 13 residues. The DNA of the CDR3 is TGTGCCGTCAGGGGGCTGACCGGAAACACCATATATTTT. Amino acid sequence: CAVRGLTGNTIYF.

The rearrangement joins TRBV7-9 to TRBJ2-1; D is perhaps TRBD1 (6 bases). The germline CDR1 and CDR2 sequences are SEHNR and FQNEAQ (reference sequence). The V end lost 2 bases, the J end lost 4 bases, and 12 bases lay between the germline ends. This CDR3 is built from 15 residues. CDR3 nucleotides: TGTGCCAGCAGCTTACAAACAGGACAGTACAATGAGCAGTTCTTC. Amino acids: CASSLQTGQYNEQFF.

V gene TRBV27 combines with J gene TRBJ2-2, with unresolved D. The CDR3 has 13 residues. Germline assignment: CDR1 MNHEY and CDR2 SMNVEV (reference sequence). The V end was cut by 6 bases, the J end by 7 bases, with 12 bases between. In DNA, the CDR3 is TGTGCCAGCAGCCACATCATAGACGGGGAGCTGTTTTTT. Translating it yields CASSHIIDGELFF.

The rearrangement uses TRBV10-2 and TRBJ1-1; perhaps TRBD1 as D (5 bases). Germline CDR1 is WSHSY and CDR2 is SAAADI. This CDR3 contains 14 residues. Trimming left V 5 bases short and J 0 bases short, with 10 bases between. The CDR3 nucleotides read TGCGCCAGCAGTAACGGACACCTGAACACTGAAGCTTTCTTT. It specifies CASSNGHLNTEAFF.

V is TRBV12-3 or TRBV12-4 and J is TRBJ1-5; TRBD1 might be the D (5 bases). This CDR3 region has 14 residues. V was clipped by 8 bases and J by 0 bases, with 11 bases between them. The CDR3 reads CASRRGFSNQPQHF. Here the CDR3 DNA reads TGTGCCAGCCGACGGGGGTTTAGCAATCAGCCCCAGCATTTT.

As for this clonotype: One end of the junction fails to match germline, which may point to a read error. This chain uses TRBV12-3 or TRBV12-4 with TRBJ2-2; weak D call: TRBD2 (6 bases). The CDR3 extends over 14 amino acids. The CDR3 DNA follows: TGTGCCAGCAGTTTAGCGCGCTACACCGGGGGGCTGTTTTTT. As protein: CASSLARYTGGLFF.

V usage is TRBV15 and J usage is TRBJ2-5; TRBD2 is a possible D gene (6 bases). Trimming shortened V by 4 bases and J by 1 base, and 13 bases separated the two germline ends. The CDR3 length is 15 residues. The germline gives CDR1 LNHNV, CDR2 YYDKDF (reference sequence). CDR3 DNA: TGTGCCACCAGCAACAATGGGGAGGTCCAAGAGACCCAGTACTTC. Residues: CATSNNGEVQETQYF. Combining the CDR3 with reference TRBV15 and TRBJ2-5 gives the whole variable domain DAMVIQNPRYQVTQFGKPVTLSCSQTLNHNVMYWYQQKSSQAPKLLFHYYDKDFNNEADTPDNFQSRRPNTSFCFLDIRSPGLGDTAMYLCATSNNGEVQETQYFGPGTRLLVL.

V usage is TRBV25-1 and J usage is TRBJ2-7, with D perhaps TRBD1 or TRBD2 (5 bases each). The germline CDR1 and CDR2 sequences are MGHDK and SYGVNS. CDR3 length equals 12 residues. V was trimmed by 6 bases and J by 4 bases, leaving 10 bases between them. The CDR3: CASRVGVYEQYF. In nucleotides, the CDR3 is TGTGCCAGCAGGGTGGGGGTTTACGAGCAGTACTTC.

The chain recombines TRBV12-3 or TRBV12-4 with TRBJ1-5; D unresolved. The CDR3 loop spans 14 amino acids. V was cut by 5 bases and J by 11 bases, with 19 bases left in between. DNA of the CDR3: TGTGCCAGCAGTGGTACAACGGGGAGAACGGCCCAGCATTTT. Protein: CASSGTTGRTAQHF.

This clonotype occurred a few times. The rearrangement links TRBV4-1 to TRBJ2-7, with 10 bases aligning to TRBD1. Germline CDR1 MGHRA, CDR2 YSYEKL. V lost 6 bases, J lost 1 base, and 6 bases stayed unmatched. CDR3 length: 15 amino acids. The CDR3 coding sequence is TGCGCCAGCAGATCTCGACAGGGGGCTTCCTACGAGCAGTACTTC. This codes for CASRSRQGASYEQYF.

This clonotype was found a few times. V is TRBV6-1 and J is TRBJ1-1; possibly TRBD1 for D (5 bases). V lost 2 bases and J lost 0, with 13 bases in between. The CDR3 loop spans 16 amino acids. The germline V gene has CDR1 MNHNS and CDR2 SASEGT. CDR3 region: CASSERGSPMNTEAFF. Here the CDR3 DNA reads TGTGCCAGCAGTGAAAGGGGCAGTCCAATGAACACTGAAGCTTTCTTT.

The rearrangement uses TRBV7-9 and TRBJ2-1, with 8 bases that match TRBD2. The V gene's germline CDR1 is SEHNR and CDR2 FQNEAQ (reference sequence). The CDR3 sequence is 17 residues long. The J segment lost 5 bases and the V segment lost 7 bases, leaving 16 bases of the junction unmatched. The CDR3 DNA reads TGTGCCAGCATCGCCCGTCGGGGGGGCATTCGGGACAATGAGCAGTTCTTC. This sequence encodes CASIARRGGIRDNEQFF. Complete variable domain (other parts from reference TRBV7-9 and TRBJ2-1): DTGVSQNPRHKITKRGQNVTFRCDPISEHNRLYWYRQTLGQGPEFLTYFQNEAQLEKSRLLSDRFSAERPKGSFSTLEIQRTEQGDSAMYLCASIARRGGIRDNEQFFGPGTRLTVL.